These 2 T cell receptor beta chains were all obtained from the same sample, sequenced in a study of cytomegalovirus exposure and HLA in healthy donors (dated by TCRdb to the late 2010s). The protocol used for the library was the immunoSEQ multiplex PCR assay. For the multiplex PCR, a mixture combining 60 forward primers for TCR Vbeta segments and 13 reverse primers for TCR Jbeta segments was used. TCRdb retrieved this table from immuneACCESS and kept in-frame rearrangements only. Not all clones are present; in checked studies, unresolved V genes account for under half, and no reason is known for the remainder. The sample contains around 130,000 clones, approximately 80% of them found a single time. The ten largest clonotypes hold more than 1.5% of the sample. Sequenced sample: PBMCs. The receptors derive from a man between 35 and 55 years old in good health and CMV-seronegative.

This clone was recorded once. This chain uses TRBV4-3 with TRBJ1-1; D gene unclear. The V gene lost 5 bases and the J gene lost 0 bases, with 7 bases spanning the gap. There are 13 residues in the CDR3. Germline CDR1 and CDR2: LGHNA and YSLEER. CDR3: CASSETVNTEAFF. CDR3 bases: TGCGCCAGCAGCGAAACGGTGAACACTGAAGCTTTCTTT.

This rearrangement joins TRBV19 to TRBJ2-3, with 15 bases that match TRBD2. The CDR3 runs to 16 residues. Germline loops: CDR1 LNHDA, CDR2 SQIVND (reference sequence). The ends lost 5 bases at V and 5 bases at J; junction bases unmatched: 5. CDR3 residues: CASSAWGLAGGDTQYF. Written as DNA, the CDR3 is TGTGCCAGTAGTGCCTGGGGACTAGCGGGAGGAGATACGCAGTATTTT.